This entry lists 15 T cell receptor beta chains sequenced from one sample in a study of control samples from healthy donors and cancer patients. Method: immunoSEQ multiplex PCR; TCRdb's copy keeps in-frame clones and lacks some. The sample lists over 150,000 clones; more than 85% were seen once. The sample comprised blood. Every receptor here comes from a woman aged 40 to 55 in good health.

The table lists this clone with a count of one. The rearrangement joins TRBV5-1 to TRBJ2-5, with 7 nucleotides matching TRBD1. The CDR3 is 15 amino acids. Germline CDR1 SGHRS, CDR2 YFSETQ. Germline trimming cut 3 bases from V and 5 bases from J; bases unmatched to any gene: 10. CDR3: CASSWLTGTRETQYF. The CDR3 nucleotides read TGCGCCAGCAGCTGGTTGACAGGGACCCGTGAGACCCAGTACTTC.

This clone came up once. The chain is built from TRBV28 and TRBJ1-1; 10 bases are shared with TRBD1. The CDR3 has 15 residues. V lost 4 bases, J lost 2 bases, and 4 bases stayed unmatched. CDR1 MDHEN and CDR2 SYDVKM come from the germline V gene. CDR3 loop: CASSSWTGGNTEAFF. The CDR3 DNA reads as TGTGCCAGCAGTTCGTGGACAGGGGGAAACACTGAAGCTTTCTTT.

The V call is TRBV29-1, the J call TRBJ1-1, with a possible D match to TRBD1 (5 bases). The ends were cut back, 6 bases at V and 5 bases at J, with 22 bases in the middle. The germline gives CDR1 SQVTM, CDR2 ANQGSEA. This CDR3 has 15 residues. Written as DNA, the CDR3 is TGCAGCGTCAATGGGGGGTGGGCTATGGGGACTGAAGCTTTCTTT. Translating it yields CSVNGGWAMGTEAFF.

The chain uses TRBV6-1 and TRBJ2-7; the D call may be TRBD1 or TRBD2 (5 bases each). V was pared by 1 base and J by 4 bases, with 14 bases between. The germline V gene encodes CDR1 MNHNS and CDR2 SASEGT. The CDR3 is made up of 15 amino acids. DNA for the CDR3: TGTGCCAGCAGTGAAGGTGGGGACGGGATTTACGAGCAGTACTTC. It specifies CASSEGGDGIYEQYF.

This clone was counted only a few times. The rearrangement links TRBV7-8 to TRBJ2-7, with 8 bases fitting TRBD2. With V trimmed by 5 bases and J by 5 bases, 8 bases remained unmatched. The CDR3 is 14 residues long. CDR1 and CDR2 (germline): SGHVS, FQNEAQ. CDR3: CASSPLAGRDEQYF. The DNA of the CDR3 is TGTGCCAGCAGCCCATTAGCGGGGCGGGACGAGCAGTACTTC.

V is TRBV5-1 and J is TRBJ2-3; D not resolved. V lost 0 bases to trimming and J lost 0 bases, with 14 bases between them. Germline loops: CDR1 SGHRS, CDR2 YFSETQ. There are 17 residues in the CDR3. The CDR3 coding sequence is TGCGCCAGCAGCTTGGGCCCCCGTGTAGCTAGCACAGATACGCAGTATTTT. It codes for CASSLGPRVASTDTQYF. The variable domain in full, with the rest retrieved from reference TRBV5-1 and TRBJ2-3, is KAGVTQTPRYLIKTRGQQVTLSCSPISGHRSVSWYQQTPGQGLQFLFEYFSETQRNKGNFPGRFSGRQFSNSRSEMNVSTLELGDSALYLCASSLGPRVASTDTQYFGPGTRLTVL.

This chain joins TRBV5-6 and TRBJ2-5; D ambiguous. The germline gives CDR1 SGHDT, CDR2 YYEEEE. The CDR3 extends over 12 amino acids. Trimming removed 0 bases from V and 7 bases from J, with 7 bases in between. This CDR3 is CASSLGPGTQYF. The DNA of the CDR3 is TGTGCCAGCAGCTTGGGGCCGGGGACCCAGTACTTC.

This chain joins TRBV6-6 and TRBJ2-5; 8 bases fit TRBD2. The germline V gene encodes CDR1 MNHNY and CDR2 SVGAGI (reference sequence). Losses at the gene ends were 7 bases for V and 2 bases for J; bases not matched to a gene: 3. CDR3 length equals 13 residues. This CDR3 reads CASTRLAQETQYF. The CDR3 nucleotides read TGTGCCAGCACCAGACTAGCGCAAGAGACCCAGTACTTC.

This clone was observed a few times. The V gene is TRBV14, the J gene TRBJ1-2; D perhaps matches TRBD1 (6 bases). Germline lookup yields CDR1 SGHDN and CDR2 FVKESK. V lost 5 bases and J lost 4, with 11 bases in between. The length of the CDR3 is 13 residues. Written as DNA, the CDR3 is TGTGCCAGCAGCGAGGACAGTATCTATGGCTACACCTTC. Translating it yields CASSEDSIYGYTF. Full variable domain (missing parts from reference TRBV14 and TRBJ1-2): EAGVTQFPSHSVIEKGQTVTLRCDPISGHDNLYWYRRVMGKEIKFLLHFVKESKQDESGMPNNRFLAERTGGTYSTLKVQPAELEDSGVYFCASSEDSIYGYTFGSGTRLTVV.

The chain combines TRBV11-2 with TRBJ1-2; TRBD1 might be the D (6 bases). Trimming left V 1 base short and J 4 bases short, with 7 bases between. CDR1 and CDR2 (germline): SGHAT, FQNNGV. The CDR3 length is 13 residues. Here the CDR3 DNA reads TGTGCCAGCAGCTTAGCACAGGGCTATGGCTACACCTTC. Translated: CASSLAQGYGYTF.

The J gene is TRBJ1-2, the V gene TRBV2; no clear D gene. Germline V CDR1 and CDR2: SNHLY, FYNNEI. This CDR3 comprises 12 residues. V was cut by 5 bases and J by 6 bases, with 10 bases left in between. Here the CDR3 reads CASSYGLDGYTF. CDR3 sequence (DNA): TGTGCCAGCAGTTATGGGTTGGATGGCTACACCTTC.

This CDR3 is CASSPAGRVGANVLTF. The DNA for the CDR3 is TGTGCCAGCAGCCCTGCGGGGCGGGTTGGGGCCAACGTCCTGACTTTC. The genes are TRBV5-5 and TRBJ2-6; a weak D match, TRBD2 (6 bases). V was trimmed by 4 bases and J by 3 bases, leaving 14 bases between them. Germline V gives CDR1 SGHKS, CDR2 YYEKEE (reference sequence). This CDR3 comprises 16 residues. Complete variable domain (other parts from reference TRBV5-5 and TRBJ2-6): DAGVTQSPTHLIKTRGQQVTLRCSPISGHKSVSWYQQVLGQGPQFIFQYYEKEERGRGNFPDRFSARQFPNYSSELNVNALLLGDSALYLCASSPAGRVGANVLTFGAGSRLTVL.

The V call is TRBV5-6, the J call TRBJ2-7; tentative D call: TRBD2 (5 bases). CDR3 length equals 13 residues. Trimming removed 1 base from V and 5 bases from J, with 10 bases in between. Germline lookup yields CDR1 SGHDT and CDR2 YYEEEE. Written as DNA, the CDR3 is TGTGCCAGCAGCTTGTTTTTCGGGGACGAGCAGTACTTC. This sequence encodes CASSLFFGDEQYF.

This clone was seen only a few times. Here the CDR3 DNA reads TGTGCCAGCAGCCCAGACAGACCCACCTTTACTGAAGCTTTCTTT. Translating it yields CASSPDRPTFTEAFF. This sequence joins TRBV2 and TRBJ1-1, with D perhaps matching TRBD1 (5 bases). CDR1 and CDR2 from the germline V gene are SNHLY and FYNNEI. The ends were cut back, 6 bases at V and 5 bases at J, with 19 bases in the middle. The CDR3 has 15 residues.

This chain uses TRBV2 with TRBJ2-1, with D possibly being TRBD2 (8 bases). V was trimmed by 6 bases and J by 7 bases, leaving 19 bases between them. CDR3 size: 15 residues. Germline CDR1 and CDR2: SNHLY and FYNNEI. CDR3 amino acids: CASRQGTGLVNEQFF. The CDR3 DNA follows: TGTGCCAGCAGACAGGGGACGGGACTAGTGAATGAGCAGTTCTTC.